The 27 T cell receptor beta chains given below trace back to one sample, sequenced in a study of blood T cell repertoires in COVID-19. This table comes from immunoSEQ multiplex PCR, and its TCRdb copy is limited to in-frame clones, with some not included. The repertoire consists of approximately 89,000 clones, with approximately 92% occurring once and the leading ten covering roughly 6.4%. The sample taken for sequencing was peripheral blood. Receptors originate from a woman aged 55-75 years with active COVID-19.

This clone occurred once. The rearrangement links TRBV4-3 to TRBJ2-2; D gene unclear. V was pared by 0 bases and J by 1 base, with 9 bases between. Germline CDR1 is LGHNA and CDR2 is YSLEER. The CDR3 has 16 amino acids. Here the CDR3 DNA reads TGCGCCAGCAGCCAAGAACCTCGGAGGAACACCGGGGAGCTGTTTTTT. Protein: CASSQEPRRNTGELFF.

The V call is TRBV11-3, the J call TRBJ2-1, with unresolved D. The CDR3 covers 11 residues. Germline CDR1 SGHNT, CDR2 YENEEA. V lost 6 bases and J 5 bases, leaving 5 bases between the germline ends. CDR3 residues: CASRYNNEQFF. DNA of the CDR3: TGTGCCAGCAGGTACAACAATGAGCAGTTCTTC.

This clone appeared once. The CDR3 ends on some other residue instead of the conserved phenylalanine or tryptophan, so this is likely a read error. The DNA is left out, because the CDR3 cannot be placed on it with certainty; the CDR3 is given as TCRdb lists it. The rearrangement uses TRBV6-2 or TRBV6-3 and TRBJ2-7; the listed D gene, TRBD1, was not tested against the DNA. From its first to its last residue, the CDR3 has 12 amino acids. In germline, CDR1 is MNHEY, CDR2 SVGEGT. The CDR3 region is CASSYPPGTGHS.

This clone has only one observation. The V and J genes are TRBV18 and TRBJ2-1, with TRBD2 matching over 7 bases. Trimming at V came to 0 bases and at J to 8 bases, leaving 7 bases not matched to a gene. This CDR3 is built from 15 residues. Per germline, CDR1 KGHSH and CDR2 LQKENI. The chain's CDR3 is CASSPPVGGSYEQFF. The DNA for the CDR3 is TGTGCCAGCTCACCACCAGTAGGCGGGAGCTATGAGCAGTTCTTC.

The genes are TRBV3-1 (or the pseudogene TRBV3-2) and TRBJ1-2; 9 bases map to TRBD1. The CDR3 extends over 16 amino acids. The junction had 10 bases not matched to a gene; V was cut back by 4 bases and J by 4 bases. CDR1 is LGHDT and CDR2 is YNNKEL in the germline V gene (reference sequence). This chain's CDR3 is CASSPGTGFKSYGYTF. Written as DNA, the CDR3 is TGTGCCAGCAGCCCCGGGACAGGGTTTAAGAGCTATGGCTACACCTTC.

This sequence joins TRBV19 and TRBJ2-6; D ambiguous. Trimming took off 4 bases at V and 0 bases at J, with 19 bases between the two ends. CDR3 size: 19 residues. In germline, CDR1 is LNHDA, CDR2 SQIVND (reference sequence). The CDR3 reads CASSTSPPLVHSGANVLTF. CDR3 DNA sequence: TGTGCCAGTAGTACATCCCCCCCCCTAGTCCACTCTGGGGCCAACGTCCTGACTTTC.

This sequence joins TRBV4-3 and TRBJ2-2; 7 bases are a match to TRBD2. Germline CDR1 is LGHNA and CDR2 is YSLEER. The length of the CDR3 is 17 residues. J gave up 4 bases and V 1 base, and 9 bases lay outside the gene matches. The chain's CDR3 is CASSQAVGTKFTGELFF. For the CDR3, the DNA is TGCGCCAGCAGCCAAGCTGTAGGGACTAAGTTCACCGGGGAGCTGTTTTTT.

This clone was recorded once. The CDR3 loop reads CASRNTGDGTEAFF. The CDR3 DNA reads TGTGCCAGCAGAAATACAGGGGATGGCACTGAAGCTTTCTTT. The chain carries TRBV11-3 and TRBJ1-1, with 7 bases that match TRBD1. CDR1 and CDR2 (germline): SGHNT, YENEEA. V lost 6 bases, J lost 4 bases, and 8 bases stayed unmatched. The CDR3 covers 14 residues.

CDR3 nucleotides: TGTGCCAGCAGTTCCCGGTCGGATGAGCAGTTCTTC. It codes for CASSSRSDEQFF. The V and J genes are TRBV6-2 or TRBV6-3 and TRBJ2-1; D gene unclear. The CDR3 loop spans 12 amino acids. CDR1 is MNHEY, CDR2 SVGEGT, per germline. V was shortened by 4 bases and J by 8 bases, with 9 bases between the two germline ends.

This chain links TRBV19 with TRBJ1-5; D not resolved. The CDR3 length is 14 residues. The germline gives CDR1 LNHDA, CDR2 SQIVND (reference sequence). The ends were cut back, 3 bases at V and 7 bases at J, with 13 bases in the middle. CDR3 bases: TGTGCCAGTAGTATCGGAGGGAAGGGACAGCCCCAGCATTTT. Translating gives CASSIGGKGQPQHF.

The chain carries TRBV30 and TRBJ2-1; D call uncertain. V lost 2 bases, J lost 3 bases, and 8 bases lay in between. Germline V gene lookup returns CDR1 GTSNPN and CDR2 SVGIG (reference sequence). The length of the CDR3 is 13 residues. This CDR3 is CAWSLSLYNEQFF. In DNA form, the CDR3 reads TGTGCCTGGAGTTTATCCCTCTACAATGAGCAGTTCTTC.

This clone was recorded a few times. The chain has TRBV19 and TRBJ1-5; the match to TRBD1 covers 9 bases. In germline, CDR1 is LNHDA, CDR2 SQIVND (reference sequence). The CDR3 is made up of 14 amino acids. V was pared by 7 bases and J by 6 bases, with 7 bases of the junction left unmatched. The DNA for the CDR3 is TGTGCCAGTACGCAAAGGGACAGGGCTCAGCCCCAGCATTTT. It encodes CASTQRDRAQPQHF.

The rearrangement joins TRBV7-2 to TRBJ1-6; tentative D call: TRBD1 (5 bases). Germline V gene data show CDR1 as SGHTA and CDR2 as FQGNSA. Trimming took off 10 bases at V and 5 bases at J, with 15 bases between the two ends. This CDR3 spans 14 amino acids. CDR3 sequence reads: CAIRRGGNNSPLHF. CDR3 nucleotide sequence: TGTGCCATCAGGCGGGGGGGGAATAATTCACCCCTCCACTTT.

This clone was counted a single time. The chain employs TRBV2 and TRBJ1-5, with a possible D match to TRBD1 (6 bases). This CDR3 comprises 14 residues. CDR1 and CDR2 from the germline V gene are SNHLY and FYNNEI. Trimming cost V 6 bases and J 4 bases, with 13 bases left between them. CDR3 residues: CASSRDTVNQPQHF. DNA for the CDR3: TGTGCCAGCAGCAGGGACACCGTAAATCAGCCCCAGCATTTT.

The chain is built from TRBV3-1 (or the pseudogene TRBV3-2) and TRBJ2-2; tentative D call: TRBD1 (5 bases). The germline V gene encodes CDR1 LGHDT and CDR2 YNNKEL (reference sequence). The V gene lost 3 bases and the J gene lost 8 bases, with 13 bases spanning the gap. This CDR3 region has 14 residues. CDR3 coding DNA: TGTGCCAGCAGCCAGAGGCAGGGTGAAGGGGAGCTGTTTTTT. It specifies CASSQRQGEGELFF.

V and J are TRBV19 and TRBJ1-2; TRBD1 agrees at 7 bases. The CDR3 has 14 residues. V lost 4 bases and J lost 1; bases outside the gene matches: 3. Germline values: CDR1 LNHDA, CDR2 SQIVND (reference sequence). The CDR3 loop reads CASSTAGGNYGYTF. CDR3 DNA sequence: TGTGCCAGTAGTACGGCAGGGGGTAACTATGGCTACACCTTC.

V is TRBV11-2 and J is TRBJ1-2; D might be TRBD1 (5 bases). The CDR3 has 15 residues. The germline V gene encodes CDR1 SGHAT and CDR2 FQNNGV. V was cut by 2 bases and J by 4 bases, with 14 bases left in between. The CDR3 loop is CASSLRQGGSYGYTF. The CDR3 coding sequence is TGTGCCAGCAGCTTACGGCAGGGCGGGAGCTATGGCTACACCTTC.

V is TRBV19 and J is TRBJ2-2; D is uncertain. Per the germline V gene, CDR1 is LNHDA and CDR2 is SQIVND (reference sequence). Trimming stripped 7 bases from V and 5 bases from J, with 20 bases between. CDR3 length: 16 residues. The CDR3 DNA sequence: TGTGCCAGTACTCTTGCCCCCGGGTTTGGAACCGGGGAGCTGTTTTTT. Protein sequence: CASTLAPGFGTGELFF.

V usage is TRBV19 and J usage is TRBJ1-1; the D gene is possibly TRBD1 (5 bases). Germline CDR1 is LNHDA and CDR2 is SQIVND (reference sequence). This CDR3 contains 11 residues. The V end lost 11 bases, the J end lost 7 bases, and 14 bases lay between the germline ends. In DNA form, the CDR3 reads TGTGCCTCCCATTGGGGGGTTGAAGCTTTCTTT. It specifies CASHWGVEAFF. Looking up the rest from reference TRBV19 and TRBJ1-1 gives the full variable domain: DGGITQSPKYLFRKEGQNVTLSCEQNLNHDAMYWYRQDPGQGLRLIYYSQIVNDFQKGDIAEGYSVSREKKESFPLTVTSAQKNPTAFYLCASHWGVEAFFGQGTRLTVV.

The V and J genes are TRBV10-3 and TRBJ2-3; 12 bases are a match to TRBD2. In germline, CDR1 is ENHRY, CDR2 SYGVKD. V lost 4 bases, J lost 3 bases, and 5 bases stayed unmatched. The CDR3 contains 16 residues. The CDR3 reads CAISGRLAGDTDTQYF. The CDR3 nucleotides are TGTGCCATCAGTGGAAGACTAGCGGGAGATACAGATACGCAGTATTTT.

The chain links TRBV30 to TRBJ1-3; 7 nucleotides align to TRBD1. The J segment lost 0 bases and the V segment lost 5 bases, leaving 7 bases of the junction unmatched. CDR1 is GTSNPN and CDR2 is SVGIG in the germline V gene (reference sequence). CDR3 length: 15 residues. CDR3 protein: CAWGRGLGSGNTIYF. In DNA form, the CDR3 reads TGTGCCTGGGGGAGGGGGCTGGGCTCTGGAAACACCATATATTTT.

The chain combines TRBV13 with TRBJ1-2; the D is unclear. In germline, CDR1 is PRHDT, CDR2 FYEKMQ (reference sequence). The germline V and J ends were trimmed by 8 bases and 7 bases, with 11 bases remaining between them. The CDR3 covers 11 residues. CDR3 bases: TGTGCCAGCCCCCGGGAAGGTGGCTACACCTTC. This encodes CASPREGGYTF.

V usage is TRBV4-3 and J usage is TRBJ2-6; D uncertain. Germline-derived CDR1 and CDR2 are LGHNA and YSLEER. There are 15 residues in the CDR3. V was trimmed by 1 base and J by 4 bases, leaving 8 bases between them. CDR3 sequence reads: CASSQGPSGANVLTF. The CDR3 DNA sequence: TGCGCCAGCAGCCAAGGGCCGTCAGGGGCCAACGTCCTGACTTTC.

CDR3 coding DNA: TGTGCCAGCACCGGGGGGGGACAGCCCAACTATGGCTACACCTTC. Translated: CASTGGGQPNYGYTF. The chain has TRBV28 and TRBJ1-2; TRBD1 matches 7 bases. The CDR3 is 15 residues long. Germline assignment: CDR1 MDHEN and CDR2 SYDVKM. Trimming at V came to 7 bases and at J to 2 bases, leaving 10 bases not matched to a gene.

CDR3: CASSLVGQGGGGYTF. CDR3 DNA sequence: TGTGCCAGCAGCTTAGTTGGCCAGGGGGGCGGTGGCTACACCTTC. The chain couples TRBV7-2 to TRBJ1-2; 7 positions agree with TRBD1. V lost 1 base to trimming and J lost 7 bases; unmatched junction nucleotides: 9. Per the germline V gene, CDR1 is SGHTA and CDR2 is FQGNSA. CDR3 size: 15 residues. The variable domain in full, with the rest retrieved from reference TRBV7-2 and TRBJ1-2, is GAGVSQSPSNKVTEKGKDVELRCDPISGHTALYWYRQSLGQGLEFLIYFQGNSAPDKSGLPSDRFSAERTGGSVSTLTIQRTQQEDSAVYLCASSLVGQGGGGYTFGSGTRLTVV.

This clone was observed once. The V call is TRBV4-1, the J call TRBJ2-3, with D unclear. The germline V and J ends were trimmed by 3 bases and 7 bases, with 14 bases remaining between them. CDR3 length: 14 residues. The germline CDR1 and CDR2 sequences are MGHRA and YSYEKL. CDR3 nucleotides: TGCGCCAGCAGCCAGCTAGGCGGTTGGCATACGCAGTATTTT. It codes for CASSQLGGWHTQYF.

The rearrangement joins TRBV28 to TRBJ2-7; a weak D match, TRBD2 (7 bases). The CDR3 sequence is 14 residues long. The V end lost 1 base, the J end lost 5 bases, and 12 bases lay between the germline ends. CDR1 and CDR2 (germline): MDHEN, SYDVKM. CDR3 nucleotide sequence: TGTGCCAGCAGTTTATTGGGGGCGGGGGACGAGCAGTACTTC. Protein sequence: CASSLLGAGDEQYF. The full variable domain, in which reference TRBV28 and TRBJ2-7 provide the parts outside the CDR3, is DVKVTQSSRYLVKRTGEKVFLECVQDMDHENMFWYRQDPGLGLRLIYFSYDVKMKEKGDIPEGYSVSREKKERFSLILESASTNQTSMYLCASSLLGAGDEQYFGPGTRLTVT.